The entry below gives a single TCR beta chain sequence along with its context. This specimen comes from a study of blood T cell repertoires in COVID-19. Looking at the study overall: Spain, Italy and the United States supplied samples that represented acute and convalescent COVID-19. T cells, B-cell-depleted T cells, or PBMCs supplied cDNA or gDNA.

In the original analysis: Estimates of nucleated cell counts were drawn from the amplification of reference gene primers. Profiling relied on immunoSEQ multiplex PCR, and the TCRdb table lists in-frame clones only, not all of them. V and J calls plus clone size are reproduced from that table; the DNA served to infer D and trimming. The sample holds nearly 15,000 clones; approximately 80% are singletons and the top ten take roughly 15%. The material sequenced was peripheral blood. This clonotype originated in a human donor in a cohort sampled during active COVID-19.

CDR3 in DNA: TGTGCCAGCAGCTCGACAGGGGTAGACGCCATATATTTT. Translation: CASSSTGVDAIYF. The rearrangement joins TRBV5-4 to TRBJ1-3; 8 nucleotides match TRBD1. This CDR3 has 13 amino acids. J lost 11 bases, V lost 3 bases, and 7 bases had no gene match. Germline CDR1 and CDR2: SGHNT and YYREEE (reference sequence).